These T cell receptor beta chains were read from a single sample in a study of OX40 agonist ivuxolimab in advanced cancers. Clones were sequenced by immunoSEQ multiplex PCR, and TCRdb holds only the in-frame ones, with some missing. The table shows 70,000 to 95,000 clones, with 92% occurring only once. The input for sequencing was CD4+ or CD8+ T cells sorted from blood, taken in a trial of the OX40 agonist ivuxolimab. Every receptor here comes from an adult with an advanced solid tumor such as melanoma, head and neck, liver or kidney cancer. The CDR3 runs from the conserved cysteine through the conserved F or W. The order of the fields is D gene, V gene, J gene, clone size, CDR3 DNA, CDR3 protein. A D gene is named only where the DNA matches it firmly. The listing skips clone size in some rows; elsewhere it reads once, few, many or a size class.

NA	TRBV18	TRBJ2-2	NA	TGTGCCGGCTTAAGGGGTGTGGTTTTGAACACCGGGGAGCTGTTTTTT	CAGLRGVVLNTGELFF
NA	TRBV5-1	TRBJ2-5	NA	TGCGCCAGCAGCTTGGGTCGGCAAGAGACCCAGTACTTC	CASSLGRQETQYF
NA	TRBV7-2	TRBJ2-7	NA	TGTGCCAGCAGCCGGGACATCCAAGCCTACGAGCAGTACTTC	CASSRDIQAYEQYF
NA	TRBV6-6	TRBJ2-2	NA	TGTGCCAGCAGTTATGAAAACACCGGGGAGCTGTTTTTT	CASSYENTGELFF
NA	TRBV7-2	TRBJ1-2	NA	TGTGCCAGCAGCTCCTTCGTGGACAACTATGGCTACACCTTC	CASSSFVDNYGYTF
TRBD2	TRBV11-3	TRBJ2-2	few	TGTGCCAGCAGCTCCTACGGACTAGCGGGAGGTCTCACCGGGGAGCTGTTTTTT	CASSSYGLAGGLTGELFF
NA	TRBV29-1	TRBJ2-5	few	TGCAGCGGTGGAGCACGAGAGACCCAGTACTTC	CSGGARETQYF
TRBD1	TRBV19	TRBJ1-6	NA	TGTGCCAGTAGATGGGGACAGGGATCTAGGAATTCACCCCTCCACTTT	CASRWGQGSRNSPLHF
TRBD2	TRBV7-2	TRBJ2-7	NA	TGTGCCAGCAGCTTAGGGACTAGGCCCTACGAGCAGTACTTC	CASSLGTRPYEQYF
TRBD2	TRBV18	TRBJ2-7	NA	TGTGCCAGCTCACCAACTAGCGGAGACTACGAGCAGTACTTC	CASSPTSGDYEQYF
TRBD2	TRBV6-5	TRBJ2-7	NA	TGTGCCAGCAGTGAACTAGCGGGAGGTTACGAGCAGTACTTC	CASSELAGGYEQYF
NA	TRBV5-1	TRBJ1-1	NA	TGCGCCAGCAGCTTGAAGGGTGACACTGAAGCTTTCTTT	CASSLKGDTEAFF
NA	TRBV5-1	TRBJ2-5	NA	TGCGCCAGCAGCTTGGCGTTACAGGGACAGACCCAGTACTTC	CASSLALQGQTQYF
TRBD1	TRBV6-5	TRBJ1-2	NA	TGTGCCAGCAGTTACGGGGACAGCCATGGCTACACCTTC	CASSYGDSHGYTF
NA	TRBV19	TRBJ2-7	NA	TGTGCCAGCCATCAGGGGTCTCCCTACGAGCAGTACTTC	CASHQGSPYEQYF
NA	TRBV7-9	TRBJ2-7	NA	TGTGCCAGCAGCCTAAGCTCCTACGAGCAGTACTTC	CASSLSSYEQYF
TRBD1	TRBV19	TRBJ1-4	NA	TGTGCCAGTAGCGAACAGGGGTCAAATGAAAAACTGTTTTTT	CASSEQGSNEKLFF
NA	TRBV5-4	TRBJ2-5	NA	TGTGCCAGCAGCCCCCAGGGGAAAGAGACCCAGTACTTC	CASSPQGKETQYF
TRBD2	TRBV29-1	TRBJ2-1	NA	TGCAGCGTTCTAACTAGCGGGAGTTTTAGGGTTGAGCAGTTCTTC	CSVLTSGSFRVEQFF
NA	TRBV6-5	TRBJ1-2	few	TGTGCCAGCAGGACGGGCAGGGACTATGGCTACACCTTC	CASRTGRDYGYTF
TRBD2	TRBV4-2	TRBJ2-7	NA	TGTGCCAGCAGCCAGCTAGCGGGAGGGTCCTACGAGCAGTACTTC	CASSQLAGGSYEQYF
NA	TRBV25-1	TRBJ2-1	NA	TGTGCCAGCAGGGACAGTTCTAGCTCCTACAATGAGCAGTTCTTC	CASRDSSSSYNEQFF
NA	TRBV12-1	TRBJ1-4	NA	TGTGCCAGCAGCCCCGGACAGGGAACTAATGAAAAACTGTTTTTT	CASSPGQGTNEKLFF
NA	TRBV6-6	TRBJ2-5	NA	TGTGCCAGCAGTTACGGGGAGTCCCGGGAGACCCAGTACTTC	CASSYGESRETQYF
TRBD1	TRBV14	TRBJ2-7	NA	TGTGCCAGCAGCCAAGGGGCTTGGACAGGGTCCGAGCAGTACTTC	CASSQGAWTGSEQYF
NA	TRBV6-1	TRBJ1-4	NA	TGTGCCAGCAGCAAGGGGCAGGTTAATGAAAAACTGTTTTTT	CASSKGQVNEKLFF
NA	TRBV6-5	TRBJ2-7	NA	TGTGCCAGCAGGTCCGGAGTATCGAGAGAGCAGTACTTC	CASRSGVSREQYF
TRBD2	TRBV4-2	TRBJ2-3	NA	TGTGCCAGCTCCCAGCTGCCACTAGCGGGGGGAGGCACAGATACGCAGTATTTT	CASSQLPLAGGGTDTQYF
NA	TRBV5-1	TRBJ2-3	NA	TGCGCCAGCAGCTTGGTTTCCGGCACAGATACGCAGTATTTT	CASSLVSGTDTQYF
NA	TRBV4-1	TRBJ1-4	NA	TGCGCCAGCAGCCAAGTTGCAACTAATGAAAAACTGTTTTTT	CASSQVATNEKLFF
NA	TRBV11-3	TRBJ2-5	NA	TGTGCCAGCAGCCGGGGCCCCCAAGAGACCCAGTACTTC	CASSRGPQETQYF
TRBD2	TRBV4-1	TRBJ2-3	once	TGCGCCAGCAGCCAAGAAAGGGGCTTTGGACTAGGAGGAGTAGATACGCAGTATTTT	CASSQERGFGLGGVDTQYF
NA	TRBV7-2	TRBJ1-5	NA	TGTGCCAGCACCCTAAACAGGGGCAATCAGCCCCAGCATTTT	CASTLNRGNQPQHF
NA	TRBV21-1	TRBJ1-4	NA	TGTGCCAGCAGCAAAGCGCTTCGCGCAACTAATGAAAAACTGTTTTTT	CASSKALRATNEKLFF
NA	TRBV6-5	TRBJ1-1	NA	TGTGCCAGTTTCCAGGGAAAGAGGAGAAACACTGAAGCTTTCTTT	CASFQGKRRNTEAFF
TRBD2	TRBV4-2	TRBJ2-3	NA	TGTGCCAGCAGCCAAGAGACTAGCGGTTACACAGATACGCAGTATTTT	CASSQETSGYTDTQYF
NA	TRBV15	TRBJ1-2	once	TGTGCCACCAGCAGAGATGCGCAGGGGTATGGCTACACCTTC	CATSRDAQGYGYTF
NA	TRBV19	TRBJ1-1	NA	TGTGCCAGTACCAAACGAGGGGGGGGTGAAGTGGCTTTCTTT	CASTKRGGGEVAFF
TRBD2	TRBV28	TRBJ2-3	NA	TGTGCCAGCAGTCCGTTTGGGACAGAGAAGGGACTAGCTAGGGATACGCAGTATTTT	CASSPFGTEKGLARDTQYF
TRBD2	TRBV29-1	TRBJ2-1	NA	TGCAGCACCGGCACTAGCGGGAGGGCTGGAGAGCAGTTCTTC	CSTGTSGRAGEQFF
NA	TRBV18	TRBJ2-3	once	TGTGCCAGCTCACCACTGCGCCCCCCAGATACGCAGTATTTT	CASSPLRPPDTQYF
TRBD2	TRBV18	TRBJ2-3	NA	TGTGCCAGCTCACCACGCCGTCGACTAGCGGGGGCAGATACGCAGTATTTT	CASSPRRRLAGADTQYF
NA	TRBV7-3	TRBJ2-7	once	TGTGCCAGCCCCGGACGGAGCTCCTACGAGCAGTACTTC	CASPGRSSYEQYF
NA	TRBV29-1	TRBJ1-1	NA	TGCAGCGTTGGACGGTTGGTTCGCAGAATGAACACTGAAGCTTTCTTT	CSVGRLVRRMNTEAFF
NA	TRBV27	TRBJ1-6	NA	TGTGCCAGCAGTTTTCATTCGGGGTCGGTAACATCGGCCCTCCACTTT	CASSFHSGSVTSALHF
NA	TRBV9	TRBJ1-1	NA	TGTGCCAGCAGCGTAGGAACCATGAACACTGAAGCTTTCTTT	CASSVGTMNTEAFF
TRBD1	TRBV5-1	TRBJ2-1	NA	TGCGCCAGCAGCCCTCTGACAGGGGACAATGAGCAGTTCTTC	CASSPLTGDNEQFF
TRBD2	TRBV5-1	TRBJ2-5	NA	TGCGCCAGCAGCTATCGGGGTAGCGGGGGAACCGGGGAGACCCAGTACTTC	CASSYRGSGGTGETQYF
NA	TRBV5-1	TRBJ1-6	few	TGCGCCAGCAGCTCTTCGGGTGTGGGCAATTCACCCCTCCACTTT	CASSSSGVGNSPLHF
NA	TRBV10-2	TRBJ1-4	NA	TGCGCCAGCAGTGAGTCCACCCCCGGGGATGAAAAACTGTTTTTT	CASSESTPGDEKLFF
NA	TRBV30	TRBJ2-3	NA	TGTGCCTGGAGTGCAGGGATTACAGATACGCAGTATTTT	CAWSAGITDTQYF